The T cell receptor (beta chain) under discussion was sequenced for a study of response to subunit inactivated influenza vaccine. CDR3 length: 13 amino acids. Germline assignment: CDR1 DFQATT and CDR2 SNEGSKA (reference sequence). V dropped 8 bases and J dropped 5; count of bases not matched to a gene: 5. This clonotype was recorded a few times. TCRdb itself ran the RT-PCR reads through MiXCR, one entry per CDR3 protein. The sample has just under 550,000 distinct CDR3 sequences; around 21% are singletons. These data also featured in a second study, about T cells expressing NK-cell markers. From that paper: The TCR beta cDNA came from 5'RACE template switching with UMIs. It was sorted CD3+CD56+NKG2C+, CD3+CD56+NKG2C- and CD3+CD56-NKG2C+ T cells that supplied the TCR beta repertoires. Of CD8+ T cells, about 1.0-7.5% belonged to dominant NKG2C+ clonotypes in six donors. Expanded NKG2C+ T cell clones were not confirmed as HCMV-specific.

The TCR was taken from a man aged 50 to 60 who received an inactivated influenza vaccine. The chain combines TRBV20-1 with TRBJ2-7, with 14 bases fitting TRBD2. The specimen comprised CD4+ T cells sorted from PBMCs, sampled about 12 days after vaccination. Written as DNA, the CDR3 is TGCAGTCCGGGACTAGCGGGAGTCCACGAGCAGTACTTC. This encodes CSPGLAGVHEQYF.